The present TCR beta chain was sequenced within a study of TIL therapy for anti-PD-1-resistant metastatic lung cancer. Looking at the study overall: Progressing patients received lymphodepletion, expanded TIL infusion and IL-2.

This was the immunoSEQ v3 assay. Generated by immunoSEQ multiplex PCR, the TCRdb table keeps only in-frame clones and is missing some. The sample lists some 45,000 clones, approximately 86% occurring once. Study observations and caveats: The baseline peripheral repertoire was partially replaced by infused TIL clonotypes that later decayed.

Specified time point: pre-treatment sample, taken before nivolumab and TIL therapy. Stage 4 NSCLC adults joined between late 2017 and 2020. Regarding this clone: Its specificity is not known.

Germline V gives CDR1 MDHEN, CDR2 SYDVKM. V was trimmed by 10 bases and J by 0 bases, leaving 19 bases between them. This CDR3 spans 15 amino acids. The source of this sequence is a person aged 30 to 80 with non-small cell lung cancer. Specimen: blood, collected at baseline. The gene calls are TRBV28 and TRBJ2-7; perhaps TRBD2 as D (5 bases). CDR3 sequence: CATVGNGEISYEQYF. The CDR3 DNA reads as TGTGCCACCGTGGGGAACGGGGAAATCTCCTACGAGCAGTACTTC.